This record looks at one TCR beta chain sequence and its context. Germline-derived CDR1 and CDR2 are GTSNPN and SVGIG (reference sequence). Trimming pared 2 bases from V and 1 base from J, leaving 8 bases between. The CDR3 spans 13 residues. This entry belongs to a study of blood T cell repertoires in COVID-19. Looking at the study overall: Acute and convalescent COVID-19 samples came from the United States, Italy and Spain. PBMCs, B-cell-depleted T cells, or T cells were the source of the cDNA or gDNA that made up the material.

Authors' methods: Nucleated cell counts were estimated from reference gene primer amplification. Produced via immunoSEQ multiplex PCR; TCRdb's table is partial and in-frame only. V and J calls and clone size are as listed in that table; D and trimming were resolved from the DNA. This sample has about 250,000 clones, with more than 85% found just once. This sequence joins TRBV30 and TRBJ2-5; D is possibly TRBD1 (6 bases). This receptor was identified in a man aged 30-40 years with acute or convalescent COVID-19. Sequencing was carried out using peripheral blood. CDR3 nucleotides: TGTGCCTGGAGTAGGACAGCCCAAGAGACCCAGTACTTC. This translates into CAWSRTAQETQYF.